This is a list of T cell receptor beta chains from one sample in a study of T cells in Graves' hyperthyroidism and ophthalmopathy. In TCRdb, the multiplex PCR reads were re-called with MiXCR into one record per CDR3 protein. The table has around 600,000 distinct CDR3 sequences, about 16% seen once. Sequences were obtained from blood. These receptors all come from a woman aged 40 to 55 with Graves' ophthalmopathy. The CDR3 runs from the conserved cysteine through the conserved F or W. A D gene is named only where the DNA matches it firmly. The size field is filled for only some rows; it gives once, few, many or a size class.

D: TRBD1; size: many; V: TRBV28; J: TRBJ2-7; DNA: TGTGCCAGCAGTTTATTCGGTCGGGTCGGACAGGATAGCTCCTACGAGCAGTACTTC; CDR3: CASSLFGRVGQDSSYEQYF
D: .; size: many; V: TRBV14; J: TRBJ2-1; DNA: TGTGCCAGCAGCCAGCAACTTGGGCCGGGGCTGTACAATGAGCAGTTCTTC; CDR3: CASSQQLGPGLYNEQFF
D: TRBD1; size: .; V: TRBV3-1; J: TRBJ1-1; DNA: TGTGCCAGCAGCCAAACCAACAGGGGTCTTGAAGCTTTCTTT; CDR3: CASSQTNRGLEAFF
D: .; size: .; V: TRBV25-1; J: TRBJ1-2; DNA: TGTGCCAGCAGTGCCCCCGGCAGGGGAGACTATGGCTACACCTTC; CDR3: CASSAPGRGDYGYTF
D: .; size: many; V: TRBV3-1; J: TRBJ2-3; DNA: TGTGCCAGCAGCCAAGCCAGCGAGGTAACAGATACGCAGTATTTT; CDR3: CASSQASEVTDTQYF
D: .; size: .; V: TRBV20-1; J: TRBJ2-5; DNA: TGCAGTGCCAACCCGAACCGGGCCCAACAGAGAGAGACCCAGTACTTC; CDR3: CSANPNRAQQRETQYF
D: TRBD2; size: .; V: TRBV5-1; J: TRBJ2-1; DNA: TGCGCCAGCAGCCCAATGACTAGCGGGGGGGGGAGCTCCTACAATGAGCAGTTCTTC; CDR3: CASSPMTSGGGSSYNEQFF
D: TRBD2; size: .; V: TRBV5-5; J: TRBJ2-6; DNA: TGTGCCAGCAGCTTAATCGTTGGGGAGGGTTCTGGGGCCAACGTCCTGACTTTC; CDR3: CASSLIVGEGSGANVLTF
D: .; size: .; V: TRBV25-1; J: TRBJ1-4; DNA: TGTGCCAGCAGTTTTGGAACTAATGAAAAACTGTTTTTT; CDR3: CASSFGTNEKLFF
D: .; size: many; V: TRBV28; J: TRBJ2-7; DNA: TGTGCCAGCAGTTTATTTGGGGGGATCAGCTCCTACGAGCAGTACTTC; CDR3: CASSLFGGISSYEQYF
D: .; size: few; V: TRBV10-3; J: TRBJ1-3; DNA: TGTGCCATCAGTGACCCTCCGCCCCGGGCGCCGAGCTCTGGAAACACCATATATTTT; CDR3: CAISDPPPRAPSSGNTIYF
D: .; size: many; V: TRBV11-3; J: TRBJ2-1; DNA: TGTGCCAGCGGTAAGGGGGGAAGCTACAATGAGCAGTTCTTC; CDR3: CASGKGGSYNEQFF